The 32 T cell receptor beta chains given below trace back to one sample, sequenced in a study of immune heterogeneity within non-small cell lung tumors. The TCR beta CDR3 region underwent multiplex PCR amplification with 32 V and 13 J primers. TCRdb reanalysed the multiplex PCR reads using MiXCR and keeps one entry per CDR3 protein. The table has over 9,500 distinct CDR3 sequences, roughly a fifth seen once. The starting template was genomic DNA from bulk tumor, about 600 ng per sample. Several biopsies were collected from each primary tumor during surgery. They were spaced as far apart as possible within the tumor mass. Patients underwent curative surgery for untreated, newly diagnosed non-small cell lung cancer. Sequencing was performed on lung tumor tissue. The source of these receptors is a man between 60 and 70 years old with non-small cell lung cancer.

The chain carries TRBV5-8 and TRBJ1-1; perhaps TRBD1 as D (5 bases). V was shortened by 6 bases and J by 5 bases, with 14 bases between the two germline ends. Germline V CDR1 and CDR2: SGHTS, YDEGEE. The CDR3 sequence is 13 residues long. The DNA of the CDR3 is TGTGCCAGCACCCTATATGGGGGAACTGAAGCTTTCTTT. Its translation: CASTLYGGTEAFF.

This clonotype appeared a few times. The chain employs TRBV27 and TRBJ2-1; 10 bases align to TRBD2. The CDR3 consists of 16 residues. Unmatched junction bases numbered 10, after V lost 6 bases and J lost 5 bases. Germline V gene lookup returns CDR1 MNHEY and CDR2 SMNVEV (reference sequence). The CDR3 here is CASRPFLAGEDNEQFF. Written as DNA, the CDR3 is TGTGCCAGCAGGCCCTTTCTAGCGGGAGAGGACAATGAGCAGTTCTTC.

J is TRBJ1-1 and V is TRBV4-1; D is unclear. The CDR3 length is 13 residues. V lost 0 bases and J lost 5, with 7 bases in between. CDR1 and CDR2 (germline): MGHRA, YSYEKL. The CDR3 is CASSQEFRTEAFF. CDR3 coding DNA: TGCGCCAGCAGCCAAGAATTTAGGACTGAAGCTTTCTTT.

The gene calls are TRBV20-1 and TRBJ2-1; D might be TRBD1 or TRBD2, each matching 6 bases. V was shortened by 3 bases and J by 0 bases, with 12 bases between the two germline ends. The CDR3 runs to 15 residues. Germline CDR1 and CDR2: DFQATT and SNEGSKA (reference sequence). The CDR3 is CSASRGQSSYNEQFF. CDR3 DNA sequence: TGCAGTGCTAGCCGGGGGCAGAGCTCCTACAATGAGCAGTTCTTC.

Note on this clonotype: One end of the junction fails to match germline, which may point to a read error. The gene calls are TRBV30 and TRBJ1-1, with no clear D. Looked up from germline, CDR1 is GTSNPN and CDR2 is SVGIG (reference sequence). The CDR3 sequence is 13 residues long. The CDR3 bases are TGTGCCTGGAGACAAAACATGAACACTGAATCTTTCTTT. Encoded protein: CAWRQNMNTESFF.

The V gene is TRBV2, the J gene TRBJ2-5; 10 bases match TRBD1. CDR1 and CDR2 (germline): SNHLY, FYNNEI. With V trimmed by 6 bases and J by 5 bases, 9 bases remained unmatched. This CDR3 is built from 15 residues. The CDR3 protein is CASRVRQGARETQYF. The DNA of the CDR3 is TGTGCCAGCAGAGTTCGACAGGGGGCTAGGGAGACCCAGTACTTC.

CDR3 sequence: CSARDPLAGEEDTQYF. DNA of the CDR3: TGCAGTGCTAGAGATCCCCTAGCGGGAGAGGAAGATACGCAGTATTTT. The chain employs TRBV20-1 and TRBJ2-3, with TRBD2 matching over 10 bases. V gave up 0 bases and J gave up 5 bases; unmatched junction bases: 8. CDR1 is DFQATT, CDR2 SNEGSKA, per germline (reference sequence). The CDR3 has 16 amino acids.

In its sample, this clonotype ranks as medium-sized (0.01 to 0.1%). The chain combines TRBV20-1 with TRBJ2-7; 9 nucleotides align to TRBD1. Trimming cost V 4 bases and J 5 bases; bases outside gene matches: 6. The CDR3 length is 13 residues. Germline-derived CDR1 and CDR2 are DFQATT and SNEGSKA (reference sequence). The CDR3 loop reads CSAKGGQGDEQYF. Written as DNA, the CDR3 is TGCAGTGCTAAGGGGGGACAGGGAGACGAGCAGTACTTC.

This clonotype is termed medium-sized. This CDR3 reads CASSLALSGTYEQYF. Written as DNA, the CDR3 is TGTGCCAGCAGCTTAGCGCTGTCGGGCACCTACGAGCAGTACTTC. J is TRBJ2-7 and V is TRBV7-2; D ambiguous. Germline CDR1 SGHTA, CDR2 FQGNSA. The germline V and J ends were trimmed by 0 bases and 2 bases, with 11 bases remaining between them. The CDR3 runs to 15 residues.

Of note for this clonotype: One base away lies a much larger clone, so this may be a sequencing read error. The genes are TRBV5-1 and TRBJ2-7; 13 bases map to TRBD2. The CDR3 is 15 amino acids. V dropped 3 bases and J dropped 4; count of bases not matched to a gene: 4. CDR1 is SGHRS, CDR2 YFSETQ, per germline. For the CDR3, the DNA is TGCGCCAGCAGCTCCGGACTAGCGGGAGTTTACGAGCAGTACTTC. This encodes CASSSGLAGVYEQYF. Variable domain in full (rest from reference TRBV5-1 and TRBJ2-7): KAGVTQTPRYLIKTRGQQVTLSCSPISGHRSVSWYQQTPGQGLQFLFEYFSETQRNKGNFPGRFSGRQFSNSRSEMNVSTLELGDSALYLCASSSGLAGVYEQYFGPGTRLTVT.

This clonotype was recorded a few times. The chain has TRBV20-1 and TRBJ2-5; TRBD2 is a possible D gene (6 bases). The germline V and J ends were trimmed by 5 bases and 0 bases, with 7 bases remaining between them. Germline loops: CDR1 DFQATT, CDR2 SNEGSKA (reference sequence). The CDR3 runs 12 residues. The CDR3, as DNA: TGCAGTGCTGGGACTTACCAAGAGACCCAGTACTTC. Protein product: CSAGTYQETQYF.

This clonotype is judged medium-sized. V gene TRBV12-5 combines with J gene TRBJ1-2; D ambiguous. The V gene lost 1 base and the J gene lost 8 bases, with 5 bases spanning the gap. The germline V gene has CDR1 LGHNT and CDR2 FRNRAP. The CDR3 covers 11 residues. CDR3 sequence: CASGLALGYTF. The CDR3 DNA reads TGTGCTAGTGGTTTGGCCCTAGGCTACACCTTC. Based on the CDR3 plus reference TRBV12-5 and TRBJ1-2, the full variable domain is DARVTQTPRHKVTEMGQEVTMRCQPILGHNTVFWYRQTMMQGLELLAYFRNRAPLDDSGMPKDRFSAEMPDATLATLKIQPSEPRDSAVYFCASGLALGYTFGSGTRLTVV.

By sample share, this clonotype is medium-sized. The rearrangement uses TRBV29-1 and TRBJ1-1; D not certain. Trimming stripped 3 bases from V and 6 bases from J, with 5 bases between. The CDR3 totals 10 residues. Germline V gives CDR1 SQVTM, CDR2 ANQGSEA. The CDR3 here is CSVDDAEAFF. The CDR3 DNA reads TGCAGCGTTGACGACGCTGAAGCTTTCTTT.

This clonotype appeared a few times. The gene calls are TRBV7-3 and TRBJ2-1; 7 bases agree with TRBD2. V was pared by 5 bases and J by 6 bases, with 10 bases of the junction left unmatched. The germline CDR1 and CDR2 sequences are SGHTA and FQGTGA. There are 15 residues in the CDR3. The CDR3 region has the DNA TGTGCCAGCAGCCCCGGGGGGAGGGTTTTCAATGAGCAGTTCTTC. Its protein product is CASSPGGRVFNEQFF. The complete variable domain, with remaining parts taken from reference TRBV7-3 and TRBJ2-1, reads GAGVSQTPSNKVTEKGKYVELRCDPISGHTALYWYRQSLGQGPEFLIYFQGTGAADDSGLPNDRFFAVRPEGSVSTLKIQRTERGDSAVYLCASSPGGRVFNEQFFGPGTRLTVL.

The chain has TRBV5-6 and TRBJ2-3; D is ambiguous. Germline assignment: CDR1 SGHDT and CDR2 YYEEEE. V was trimmed by 3 bases and J by 4 bases, leaving 12 bases between them. This CDR3 is 14 amino acids long. CDR3 sequence: CASSSLRVSDTQYF. CDR3 nucleotides: TGTGCCAGCAGCTCGCTAAGGGTGTCAGATACGCAGTATTTT.

Regarding this clonotype: One junction end disagrees with the germline gene, perhaps due to a read error. This chain joins TRBV7-9 and TRBJ2-1, with D tentatively TRBD1 (5 bases). The CDR3 spans 14 residues. CDR1 and CDR2 (germline): SEHNR, FQNEAQ (reference sequence). This CDR3 is CARSLEGVLNEQFF. As DNA, the CDR3 is TGTGCCAGAAGCTTAGAAGGGGTTCTCAATGAGCAGTTCTTC.

Concerning this clonotype: Its ends do not fully match the called genes, so a read error is possible. The chain recombines TRBV3-1 with TRBJ1-2; no clear D. The CDR3 consists of 15 residues. CDR1 and CDR2 from the germline V gene are LGHDT and YNNKEL (reference sequence). CDR3 nucleotides: TGTGCCAACAGCGCAGAACCTCGACGGGCGTATGGCTACACCTTC. Residues: CANSAEPRRAYGYTF.

This clonotype is classed as medium-sized. The chain links TRBV6-1 to TRBJ1-5; 9 nucleotides line up with TRBD1. The V and J ends lost 4 bases and 2 bases, in that order; junction bases with no gene match: 6. This CDR3 region has 16 residues. From germline, CDR1 is MNHNS and CDR2 SASEGT. CDR3 loop: CASSGVRTGGNQPQHF. The CDR3 nucleotides are TGTGCCAGCAGTGGGGTTCGGACAGGGGGCAATCAGCCCCAGCATTTT.

This clonotype was picked up a small number of times. The rearrangement links TRBV2 to TRBJ1-5; D is ambiguous. Germline values: CDR1 SNHLY, CDR2 FYNNEI. This CDR3 contains 15 residues. The V gene lost 5 bases and the J gene lost 0 bases, with 11 bases spanning the gap. This CDR3 reads CASSRTRSSNQPQHF. DNA for the CDR3: TGTGCCAGCAGTCGAACCCGTAGTAGCAATCAGCCCCAGCATTTT.

This clonotype is classed as medium-sized. This rearrangement joins TRBV6-1 to TRBJ2-6, with D perhaps TRBD1 (6 bases). This CDR3 has 16 amino acids. Germline-derived CDR1 and CDR2 are MNHNS and SASEGT. V was pared by 7 bases and J by 0 bases, with 13 bases between. CDR3: CASKPGQNSGANVLTF. The CDR3 nucleotides are TGTGCCAGCAAGCCTGGACAGAACTCTGGGGCCAACGTCCTGACTTTC.

By sample share, this clonotype is medium-sized. The V call is TRBV2, the J call TRBJ2-1, with TRBD2 identical over 11 bases. Germline values: CDR1 SNHLY, CDR2 FYNNEI. V dropped 8 bases and J dropped 0; count of bases not matched to a gene: 3. The CDR3 has 15 amino acids. The CDR3 sequence: CASGTSGSSYNEQFF. Here the CDR3 DNA reads TGTGCCAGCGGGACTAGCGGTAGCTCCTACAATGAGCAGTTCTTC.

Turning to this clonotype: A read error may be the cause here, since a much bigger clone is one base away. This chain uses TRBV15 with TRBJ2-5, with TRBD2 matching over 7 bases. The CDR3 spans 20 residues. The germline V gene has CDR1 LNHNV and CDR2 YYDKDF (reference sequence). The CDR3 bases are TGTGCCACCAGCTCTGCAGGCAGGTTGGACCCTAGCGGTAATCAAGAGAACCAGTACTTC. This translates into CATSSAGRLDPSGNQENQYF.

This clonotype was observed a handful of times. This sequence joins TRBV4-2 and TRBJ1-5; D ambiguous. Trimming took 0 bases from V and 2 from J, leaving 8 bases between them. The CDR3 has 15 amino acids. Germline V gene sequence: CDR1 LGHNA, CDR2 YNFKEQ. The CDR3 nucleotides read TGTGCCAGCAGCCAAGATGCGCAGGGCAATCAGCCCCAGCATTTT. It is translated as CASSQDAQGNQPQHF.

As to this clonotype: A read error may be the cause here, since a much bigger clone is one base away. Because the CDR3 is missing its conserved closing phenylalanine or tryptophan, this is likely a read error. This rearrangement joins TRBV6-5 to TRBJ1-2; D gene ambiguous. Per the germline V gene, CDR1 is MNHEY and CDR2 is SVGAGI. CDR3 length: 15 amino acids. V lost 4 bases to trimming and J lost 4 bases, with 16 bases between them. This CDR3 is CASSLEEDGFYGYTC. The CDR3 nucleotides read TGTGCCAGCAGTTTGGAGGAAGACGGCTTCTATGGCTACACCTGC.

In regard to this clonotype: This may be a read error: a much more frequent sequence differs by one nucleotide. The rearrangement links TRBV20-1 to TRBJ2-5, with D possibly matching TRBD1 (5 bases). Germline assignment: CDR1 DFQATT and CDR2 SNEGSKA (reference sequence). This CDR3 comprises 14 residues. With 6 bases removed from V and 7 bases from J, the gap between germline ends came to 21 bases. In nucleotides, the CDR3 is TGCAGTGCCGGCCGGCAAGGGGAAGGAGTGACCCAGTACTTC. Translation: CSAGRQGEGVTQYF.

By sample share, this clonotype is medium-sized. The J gene is TRBJ1-1, the V gene TRBV5-1; a possible D gene is TRBD1 (6 bases). Germline V CDR1 and CDR2: SGHRS, YFSETQ. The CDR3 has 15 residues. Trimming removed 0 bases from V and 8 bases from J, with 17 bases in between. The CDR3 loop reads CASSLGDTIEAEAFF. CDR3 sequence (DNA): TGCGCCAGCAGCTTGGGGGACACAATCGAAGCCGAAGCTTTCTTT.

In its sample, this clonotype was seen a few times. V is TRBV20-1 and J is TRBJ1-6; TRBD1 matches 9 bases. Germline V gene sequence: CDR1 DFQATT, CDR2 SNEGSKA (reference sequence). The CDR3 has 14 residues. The V segment lost 2 bases and the J segment 7 bases; nucleotides outside the gene matches: 3. CDR3 DNA: TGCAGTGCTAGATCGGGACAGGGAAATTCACCCCTCCACTTT. Amino acids: CSARSGQGNSPLHF.

With regard to this clonotype: An end of the junction differs from the germline gene, which may be a read error. The genes are TRBV9 and TRBJ1-1, with D perhaps matching TRBD1 (5 bases). From germline, CDR1 is SGDLS and CDR2 YYNGEE. There are 14 residues in the CDR3. Here the CDR3 reads CASSVGQRNNEAFF. In DNA, the CDR3 is TGTGCCAGCAGCGTAGGACAGAGGAACAATGAAGCTTTCTTT.

This clonotype was counted once. One base away lies a much larger clone, so this may be a sequencing read error. This sequence joins TRBV3-1 and TRBJ2-7; D not certain. CDR3 length equals 11 residues. Germline V CDR1 and CDR2: LGHDT, YNNKEL (reference sequence). The V and J ends lost 6 bases and 6 bases respectively, with 9 bases between them. This CDR3 reads CASRDLGEQYF. The CDR3 DNA sequence: TGTGCCAGCAGAGACCTAGGCGAGCAGTACTTC.

This clonotype is deemed medium-sized. This sequence joins TRBV7-9 and TRBJ2-7, with 10 bases that match TRBD2. The CDR3 is made up of 15 amino acids. Germline trimming cut 1 base from V and 4 bases from J; bases unmatched to any gene: 4. CDR1 SEHNR and CDR2 FQNEAQ come from the germline V gene (reference sequence). The CDR3 loop reads CASSLGGTSVYEQYF. DNA for the CDR3: TGTGCCAGCAGCTTAGGAGGGACTAGCGTTTACGAGCAGTACTTC.

This sequence joins TRBV11-3 and TRBJ2-5, with a tentative D call TRBD1 (5 bases). Germline CDR1 SGHNT, CDR2 YENEEA. V shed 4 bases and J shed 4 bases, with 19 bases lying between them. The CDR3 contains 16 residues. The DNA of the CDR3 is TGTGCCAGCAGCTCCCACCCCCAGGGCCTGGGAGAGACCCAGTACTTC. It specifies CASSSHPQGLGETQYF.

This clonotype was seen many times. In DNA form, the CDR3 reads TGTGCCAGCAGTTACCGACAGGTTGGCGCTGAAGCTTTCTTT. It codes for CASSYRQVGAEAFF. V usage is TRBV6-6 and J usage is TRBJ1-1; D possibly corresponds to TRBD1 (6 bases). CDR3 length equals 14 residues. With 2 bases removed from V and 6 bases from J, the gap between germline ends came to 13 bases. The V gene's germline CDR1 is MNHNY and CDR2 SVGAGI (reference sequence).